This TCR beta chain stems from a study of blood T cell repertoires in COVID-19. About the study: Samples taken during acute and convalescent COVID-19 were collected in the United States, Italy and Spain. PBMCs, B-cell-depleted T cells, or T cells were the source of the cDNA or gDNA that made up the material.

Germline lookup yields CDR1 MNHEY and CDR2 SVGAGI. V gave up 2 bases and J gave up 7 bases, with 15 bases separating them. This CDR3 comprises 16 residues. Per the authors' pipeline: Amplifying reference gene primers gave estimates of nucleated cell counts. The repertoire was sequenced with immunoSEQ multiplex PCR; TCRdb's copy has only in-frame clones and lacks some. The DNA gave D and trimming, while V, J and clone size come from that table. The data show approximately 210,000 clones, with 89% seen just once and 4% to 5.5% held by the top ten. Sample: peripheral blood. The TCR comes from a middle-aged woman with acute or convalescent COVID-19. The genes are TRBV6-5 and TRBJ1-6, with D possibly being TRBD1 (6 bases). CDR3 nucleotides: TGTGCCAGCAGTTACCAGCTGAGGGGGGGAAATTCACCCCTCCACTTT. As protein: CASSYQLRGGNSPLHF.